These 22 T cell receptor beta chains originate from one sample sequenced in a study of blood T cell repertoires in COVID-19. The data were produced by immunoSEQ multiplex PCR, yet TCRdb's version contains in-frame clones alone and is incomplete. Seen here are a few hundred thousand clones, 65% to 90% observed once, and the top ten hold around 7.2%. The sample consisted of peripheral blood. The receptors stem from a human donor in a cohort sampled during active COVID-19.

V and J are TRBV14 and TRBJ1-6; weak D call: TRBD1 (5 bases). Trimming pared 3 bases from V and 11 bases from J, leaving 14 bases between. Germline V lookup: CDR1 SGHDN, CDR2 FVKESK. This CDR3 has 14 amino acids. The DNA of the CDR3 is TGTGCCAGCAGCCACGCGGGAGGGGTAGCACCCCTCCACTTT. Its translation is CASSHAGGVAPLHF.

The chain has TRBV5-1 and TRBJ1-4; the D is unclear. Per the germline V gene, CDR1 is SGHRS and CDR2 is YFSETQ. This CDR3 comprises 14 residues. Trimming cost V 4 bases and J 5 bases, with 12 bases left between them. The CDR3 bases are TGCGCCAGCAGCAACAGCCAGTGGAATGAAAAACTGTTTTTT. Translation gives CASSNSQWNEKLFF. Full variable domain (outside the CDR3, taken from reference TRBV5-1 and TRBJ1-4): KAGVTQTPRYLIKTRGQQVTLSCSPISGHRSVSWYQQTPGQGLQFLFEYFSETQRNKGNFPGRFSGRQFSNSRSEMNVSTLELGDSALYLCASSNSQWNEKLFFGSGTQLSVL.

J is TRBJ2-7 and V is TRBV6-2 or TRBV6-3; 9 bases map to TRBD1. The CDR3 covers 14 residues. V shed 5 bases and J 4 bases; nucleotides not matched to a gene: 6. Germline values: CDR1 MNHEY, CDR2 SVGEGT. This CDR3 is CASSLTGGFYEQYF. In nucleotides, the CDR3 is TGTGCCAGCAGTCTGACAGGGGGGTTTTACGAGCAGTACTTC.

This clone has more than one count but fewer than ten. The rearrangement joins TRBV19 to TRBJ1-3; D remains ambiguous. CDR3 length: 14 amino acids. Trimming cost V 7 bases and J 0 bases, with 10 bases left between them. Looked up from germline, CDR1 is LNHDA and CDR2 is SQIVND (reference sequence). The CDR3 sequence is CASNMFGSGNTIYF. For the CDR3, the DNA is TGTGCCAGTAACATGTTTGGCTCTGGAAACACCATATATTTT.

The chain combines TRBV12-3 or TRBV12-4 with TRBJ1-2; 7 nucleotides match TRBD1. CDR3 length equals 13 residues. J gave up 2 bases and V 7 bases, and 4 bases lay outside the gene matches. The CDR3 DNA reads TGTGCCAGCAACGACAGGGCGAACTATGGCTACACCTTC. This gives the protein CASNDRANYGYTF.

This chain links TRBV11-3 with TRBJ2-1; 10 bases map to TRBD1. The CDR3 is 13 residues long. CDR1 and CDR2 from the germline V gene are SGHNT and YENEEA. V lost 5 bases, J lost 6 bases, and 1 base stayed unmatched. The CDR3 is CASSRDRGNEQFF. Here the CDR3 DNA reads TGTGCCAGCAGCCGGGACAGGGGCAATGAGCAGTTCTTC.

The chain couples TRBV30 to TRBJ2-3, with 12 nucleotides matching TRBD2. V lost 2 bases and J lost 6; bases outside the gene matches: 6. Germline V CDR1 and CDR2: GTSNPN, SVGIG (reference sequence). The CDR3 is 15 amino acids. The chain's CDR3 is CAWSNLAGGHDTQYF. As DNA, the CDR3 is TGTGCCTGGAGTAATCTAGCGGGGGGGCATGATACGCAGTATTTT. Full variable domain (remainder filled in from reference TRBV30 and TRBJ2-3): SQTIHQWPATLVQPVGSPLSLECTVEGTSNPNLYWYRQAAGRGLQLLFYSVGIGQISSEVPQNLSASRPQDRQFILSSKKLLLSDSGFYLCAWSNLAGGHDTQYFGPGTRLTVL.

The rearrangement links TRBV5-6 to TRBJ2-3; 8 nucleotides align to TRBD1. With V trimmed by 4 bases and J by 2 bases, 9 bases remained unmatched. The CDR3 is made up of 16 amino acids. The germline V gene has CDR1 SGHDT and CDR2 YYEEEE. The CDR3 sequence is CASSGLGQGSTDTQYF. Written as DNA, the CDR3 is TGTGCCAGCAGCGGACTCGGACAGGGCTCCACAGATACGCAGTATTTT.

The genes are TRBV19 and TRBJ1-6, with TRBD1 matching 7 bases. The CDR3 spans 15 residues. Germline values: CDR1 LNHDA, CDR2 SQIVND (reference sequence). V lost 6 bases, J lost 8 bases, and 10 bases stayed unmatched. CDR3 nucleotides: TGTGCCAGTAGAACGGGGACAGCGAGGCATTCACCCCTCCACTTT. It translates to CASRTGTARHSPLHF.

J is TRBJ2-5 and V is TRBV7-9, with D unresolved. The CDR3 has 12 amino acids. From germline, CDR1 is SEHNR and CDR2 FQNEAQ (reference sequence). V lost 5 bases to trimming and J lost 4 bases, with 8 bases between them. CDR3 sequence: CASSAYRETQYF. In DNA, the CDR3 is TGTGCCAGCAGCGCTTACAGAGAGACCCAGTACTTC.

The chain recombines TRBV4-2 with TRBJ1-2, with D possibly matching TRBD1 (6 bases). The CDR3 loop spans 16 amino acids. The germline V gene encodes CDR1 LGHNA and CDR2 YNFKEQ. Trimming pared 0 bases from V and 5 bases from J, leaving 16 bases between. In DNA form, the CDR3 reads TGTGCCAGCAGCCAAGATCACGCAGGGGTGAGTTATGGCTACACCTTC. This codes for CASSQDHAGVSYGYTF.

This clone was seen just once. The chain links TRBV29-1 to TRBJ2-7, with D possibly being TRBD1 (6 bases). The ends were cut back, 5 bases at V and 5 bases at J, with 13 bases in the middle. Germline assignment: CDR1 SQVTM and CDR2 ANQGSEA. The CDR3 sequence is 12 residues long. The chain's CDR3 is CSVRRGTHEQYF. The CDR3 bases are TGCAGCGTTCGAAGGGGGACCCACGAGCAGTACTTC.

This clone has only one observation. This chain connects TRBV7-2 to TRBJ1-2; 11 nucleotides agree with TRBD1. V was clipped by 0 bases and J by 7 bases; unmatched bases: 13. The CDR3 runs to 18 residues. The germline CDR1 and CDR2 sequences are SGHTA and FQGNSA. The CDR3 DNA follows: TGTGCCAGCAGCTTAGCACCGAGGACAGGGGGCATTTCTGGTGGCTACACCTTC. The encoded protein is CASSLAPRTGGISGGYTF.

V is TRBV12-3 or TRBV12-4 and J is TRBJ2-7; 7 positions agree with TRBD2. This CDR3 has 12 amino acids. Trimming took 8 bases from V and 5 from J; bases not matched to a gene: 6. The CDR3 sequence: CASGGGAHEQYF. The DNA of the CDR3 is TGTGCCAGCGGGGGAGGGGCCCACGAGCAGTACTTC.

The chain carries TRBV6-5 and TRBJ2-7; 7 bases are shared with TRBD1. CDR3 size: 13 residues. Germline V gives CDR1 MNHEY, CDR2 SVGAGI. After removal of 6 bases from V and 2 bases from J, the junction contained 4 bases not matched to a gene. The CDR3 region is CASRVTGAYEQYF. The CDR3 DNA follows: TGTGCCAGCAGAGTAACAGGGGCCTACGAGCAGTACTTC.

The gene calls are TRBV4-1 and TRBJ2-7; no firm D call. This CDR3 has 16 amino acids. V was clipped by 1 base and J by 2 bases, with 15 bases between them. Per germline, CDR1 MGHRA and CDR2 YSYEKL. The CDR3 DNA follows: TGCGCCAGCAGCCAAGTAGATATGGGCCTCACCTACGAGCAGTACTTC. Protein sequence: CASSQVDMGLTYEQYF.

The genes are TRBV7-9 and TRBJ2-7, with TRBD1 matching 9 bases. CDR3 size: 16 residues. Germline-derived CDR1 and CDR2 are SEHNR and FQNEAQ (reference sequence). V lost 3 bases and J lost 5; bases outside the gene matches: 11. The CDR3 region has the DNA TGTGCCAGCAGCTTCCCCGGGACAGGGTATGTTCACGAGCAGTACTTC. Encoded protein: CASSFPGTGYVHEQYF.

CDR3 sequence reads: CASSVAGANTGELFF. CDR3 nucleotides: TGTGCCAGCAGCGTAGCGGGTGCGAACACCGGGGAGCTGTTTTTT. The V call is TRBV9, the J call TRBJ2-2; D is uncertain. The CDR3 totals 15 residues. Germline lookup yields CDR1 SGDLS and CDR2 YYNGEE. The V gene lost 0 bases and the J gene lost 0 bases, with 6 bases spanning the gap.

The chain carries TRBV4-2 and TRBJ2-5; tentative D call: TRBD1 (5 bases). The CDR3 length is 16 residues. Germline assignment: CDR1 LGHNA and CDR2 YNFKEQ. Between the trimmed V and J ends, which lost 0 bases and 2 bases, there was a span of 13 bases. CDR3 sequence (DNA): TGTGCCAGCAGCCAAGATGTAATAGGGGCTCAAGAGACCCAGTACTTC. It specifies CASSQDVIGAQETQYF.

The chain employs TRBV7-9 and TRBJ2-7; possibly TRBD1 for D (5 bases). Germline lookup yields CDR1 SEHNR and CDR2 FQNEAQ (reference sequence). The germline V and J ends were trimmed by 3 bases and 3 bases, with 9 bases remaining between them. The CDR3 is 13 residues long. The CDR3 reads CASSLLTDYEQYF. CDR3 DNA sequence: TGTGCCAGCAGCTTGCTGACAGACTACGAGCAGTACTTC.

This chain joins TRBV7-3 and TRBJ1-2, with 8 bases that match TRBD1. Germline values: CDR1 SGHTA, CDR2 FQGTGA. The J segment lost 6 bases and the V segment lost 2 bases, leaving 8 bases of the junction unmatched. This CDR3 comprises 15 residues. DNA of the CDR3: TGTGCCAGCAGCTTAGGGGGGACAGGAGTAGATGGCTACACCTTC. It encodes CASSLGGTGVDGYTF.

V and J are TRBV9 and TRBJ2-2; tentative D call: TRBD1 (6 bases). Trimming took off 4 bases at V and 5 bases at J, with 12 bases between the two ends. CDR3 size: 14 residues. The germline gives CDR1 SGDLS, CDR2 YYNGEE. In DNA, the CDR3 is TGTGCCAGCAGCCCCCTGGGGGCGACCGGGGAGCTGTTTTTT. Translating it yields CASSPLGATGELFF.